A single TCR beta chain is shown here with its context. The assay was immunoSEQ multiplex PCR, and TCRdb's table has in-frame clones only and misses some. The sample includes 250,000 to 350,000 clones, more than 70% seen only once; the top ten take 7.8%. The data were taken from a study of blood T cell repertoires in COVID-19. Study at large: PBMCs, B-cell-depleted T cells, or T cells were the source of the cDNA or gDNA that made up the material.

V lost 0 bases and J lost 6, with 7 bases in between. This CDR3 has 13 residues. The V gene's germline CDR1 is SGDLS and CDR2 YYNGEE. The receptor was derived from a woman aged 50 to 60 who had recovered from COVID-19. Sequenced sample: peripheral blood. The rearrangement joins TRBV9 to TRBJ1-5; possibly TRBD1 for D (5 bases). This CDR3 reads CASSVGGGQPQHF. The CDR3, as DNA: TGTGCCAGCAGCGTAGGGGGGGGTCAGCCCCAGCATTTT.